This T cell receptor (beta chain) originates from a study of CD8 T cells in Susac syndrome. Trimming left V 5 bases short and J 0 bases short, with 4 bases between. The CDR3 is 12 residues long. This clonotype was found a few times. It was with random hexamers that roughly 0.5 to 1 ug RNA was reverse transcribed. In TCRdb, the immunoSEQ multiplex PCR reads were re-called with MiXCR into one record per CDR3 protein. The data contain a few hundred thousand distinct CDR3 sequences, 90% to 95% of them singletons. V usage is TRBV12-3 or TRBV12-4 and J usage is TRBJ2-5, with D unclear. The sequence derives from a human donor with multiple sclerosis. Input material: CD8+ T cells from PBMCs. The CDR3, as DNA: TGTGCCAGCAGTGGGTACCAAGAGACCCAGTACTTC. Residues: CASSGYQETQYF.